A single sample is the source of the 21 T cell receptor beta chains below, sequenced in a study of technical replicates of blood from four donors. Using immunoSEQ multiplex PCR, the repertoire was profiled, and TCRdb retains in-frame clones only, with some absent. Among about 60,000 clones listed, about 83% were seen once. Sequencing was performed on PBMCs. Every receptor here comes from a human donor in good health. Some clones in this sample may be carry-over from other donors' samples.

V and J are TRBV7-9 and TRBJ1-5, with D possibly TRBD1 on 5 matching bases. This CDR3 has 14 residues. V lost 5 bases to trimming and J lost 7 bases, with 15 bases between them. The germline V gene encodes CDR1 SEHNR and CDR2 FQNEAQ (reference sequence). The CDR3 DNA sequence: TGTGCCAGCAGCGGGGCGTCCGAAGGCCAGCCCCAGCATTTT. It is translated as CASSGASEGQPQHF.

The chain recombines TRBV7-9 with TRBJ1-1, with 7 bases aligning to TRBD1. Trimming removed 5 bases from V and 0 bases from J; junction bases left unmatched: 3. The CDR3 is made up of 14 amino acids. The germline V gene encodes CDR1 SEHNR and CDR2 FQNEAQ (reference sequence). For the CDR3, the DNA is TGTGCCAGCAGCCGAGACAGGGTGAACACTGAAGCTTTCTTT. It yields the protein CASSRDRVNTEAFF.

The CDR3 reads CASSLAGEDIQYF. CDR3 DNA: TGTGCCAGCAGCTTGGCCGGGGAAGACATTCAGTACTTC. The V and J genes are TRBV5-6 and TRBJ2-4, with D perhaps matching TRBD2 (5 bases). The CDR3 contains 13 residues. The germline V gene encodes CDR1 SGHDT and CDR2 YYEEEE. Trimming removed 0 bases at V and 8 bases at J, with 9 bases between.

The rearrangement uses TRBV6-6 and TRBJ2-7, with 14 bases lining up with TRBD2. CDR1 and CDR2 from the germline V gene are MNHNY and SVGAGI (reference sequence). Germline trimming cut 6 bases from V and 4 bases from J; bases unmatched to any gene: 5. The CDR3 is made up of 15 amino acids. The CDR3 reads CASRFGTSGSYEQYF. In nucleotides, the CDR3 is TGTGCCAGCAGATTTGGGACTAGCGGGAGTTACGAGCAGTACTTC.

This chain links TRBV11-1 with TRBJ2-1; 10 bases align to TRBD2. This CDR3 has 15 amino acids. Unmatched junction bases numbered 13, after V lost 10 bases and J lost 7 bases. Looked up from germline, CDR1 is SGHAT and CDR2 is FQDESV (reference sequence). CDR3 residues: CATTRGTSVGNEQFF. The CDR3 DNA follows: TGTGCCACGACCCGCGGGACTAGCGTTGGTAATGAGCAGTTCTTC.

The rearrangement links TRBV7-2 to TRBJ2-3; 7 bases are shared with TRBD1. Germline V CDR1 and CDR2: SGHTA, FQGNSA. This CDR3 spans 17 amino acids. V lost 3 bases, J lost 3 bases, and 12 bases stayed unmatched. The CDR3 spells CASSFNPNRGDTDTQYF. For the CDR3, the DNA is TGTGCCAGCAGCTTCAACCCAAACAGGGGTGATACAGATACGCAGTATTTT.

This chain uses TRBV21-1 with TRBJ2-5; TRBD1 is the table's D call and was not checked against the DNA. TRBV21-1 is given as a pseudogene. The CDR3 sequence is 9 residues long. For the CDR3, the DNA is TGTGGGACAGGGATGGGCAAATACTTC. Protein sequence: CGTGMGKYF.

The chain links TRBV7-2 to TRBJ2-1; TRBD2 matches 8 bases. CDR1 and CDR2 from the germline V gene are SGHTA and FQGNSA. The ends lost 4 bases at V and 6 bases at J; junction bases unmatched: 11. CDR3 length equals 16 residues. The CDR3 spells CASSWAGGGPLNEQFF. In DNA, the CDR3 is TGTGCCAGCAGCTGGGCGGGGGGAGGCCCTCTCAATGAGCAGTTCTTC.

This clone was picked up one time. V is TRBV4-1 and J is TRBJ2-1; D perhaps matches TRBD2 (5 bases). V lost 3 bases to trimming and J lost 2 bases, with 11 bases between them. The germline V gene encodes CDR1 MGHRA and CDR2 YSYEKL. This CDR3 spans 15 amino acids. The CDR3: CASSQTLGAYNEQFF. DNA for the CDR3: TGCGCCAGCAGCCAGACACTCGGGGCCTACAATGAGCAGTTCTTC.

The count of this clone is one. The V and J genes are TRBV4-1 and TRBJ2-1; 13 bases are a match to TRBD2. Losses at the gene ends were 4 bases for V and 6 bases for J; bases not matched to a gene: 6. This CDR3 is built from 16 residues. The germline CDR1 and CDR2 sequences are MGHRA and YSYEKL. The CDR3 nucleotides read TGCGCCAGCAGCCGGACTAGCGGGGGATTGGGCAATGAGCAGTTCTTC. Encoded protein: CASSRTSGGLGNEQFF.

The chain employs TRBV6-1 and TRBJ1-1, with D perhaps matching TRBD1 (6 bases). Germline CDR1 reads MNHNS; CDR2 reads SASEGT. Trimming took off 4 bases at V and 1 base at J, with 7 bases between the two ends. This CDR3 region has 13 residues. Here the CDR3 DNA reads TGTGCCAGCAGTGGGACAGCGAACACTGAAGCTTTCTTT. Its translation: CASSGTANTEAFF.

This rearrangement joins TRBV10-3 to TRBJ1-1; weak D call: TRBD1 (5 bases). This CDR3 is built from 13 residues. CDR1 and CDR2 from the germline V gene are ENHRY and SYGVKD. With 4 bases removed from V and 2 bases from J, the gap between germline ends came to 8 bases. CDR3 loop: CAISAGENTEAFF. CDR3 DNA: TGTGCCATCAGTGCGGGGGAAAACACTGAAGCTTTCTTT.

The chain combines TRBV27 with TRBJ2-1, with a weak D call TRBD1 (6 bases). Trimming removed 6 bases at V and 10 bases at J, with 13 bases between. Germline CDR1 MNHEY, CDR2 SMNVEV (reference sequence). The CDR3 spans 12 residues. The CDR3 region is CASSLDRREQFF. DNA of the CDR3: TGTGCCAGCAGCCTCGACAGGCGCGAGCAGTTCTTC.

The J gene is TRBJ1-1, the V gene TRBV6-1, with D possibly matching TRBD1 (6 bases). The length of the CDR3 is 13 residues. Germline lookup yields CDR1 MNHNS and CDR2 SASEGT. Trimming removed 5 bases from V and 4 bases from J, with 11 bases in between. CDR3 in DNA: TGTGCCAGCAGTACGAAGACAGGCACTGAAGCTTTCTTT. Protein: CASSTKTGTEAFF.

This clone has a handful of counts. In nucleotides, the CDR3 is TGTGCCAGCAGCTTAGACAGAAACACTGAAGCTTTCTTT. Residues: CASSLDRNTEAFF. The chain recombines TRBV7-9 with TRBJ1-1, with D unclear. CDR3 length equals 13 residues. The V end was cut by 1 base, the J end by 2 bases, with 5 bases between. CDR1 and CDR2 (germline): SEHNR, FQNEAQ (reference sequence).

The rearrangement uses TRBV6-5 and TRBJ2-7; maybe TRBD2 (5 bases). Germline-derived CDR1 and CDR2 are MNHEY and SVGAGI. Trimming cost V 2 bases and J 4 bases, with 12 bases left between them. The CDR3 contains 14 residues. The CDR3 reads CASSYTSREYEQYF. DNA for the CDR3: TGTGCCAGCAGTTACACTAGTCGGGAATACGAGCAGTACTTC.

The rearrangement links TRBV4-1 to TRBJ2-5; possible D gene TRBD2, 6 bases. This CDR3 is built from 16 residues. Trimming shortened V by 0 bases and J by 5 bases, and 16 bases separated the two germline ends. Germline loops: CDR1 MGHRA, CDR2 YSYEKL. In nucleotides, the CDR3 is TGCGCCAGCAGCCAAGATGGAGGGGCGGGGAGGGAGACCCAGTACTTC. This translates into CASSQDGGAGRETQYF.

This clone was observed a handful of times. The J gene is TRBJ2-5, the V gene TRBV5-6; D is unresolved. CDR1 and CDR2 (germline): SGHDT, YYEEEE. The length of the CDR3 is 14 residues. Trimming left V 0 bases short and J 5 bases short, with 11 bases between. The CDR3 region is CASSLVTATETQYF. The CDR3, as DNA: TGTGCCAGCAGCTTGGTTACAGCTACGGAGACCCAGTACTTC.

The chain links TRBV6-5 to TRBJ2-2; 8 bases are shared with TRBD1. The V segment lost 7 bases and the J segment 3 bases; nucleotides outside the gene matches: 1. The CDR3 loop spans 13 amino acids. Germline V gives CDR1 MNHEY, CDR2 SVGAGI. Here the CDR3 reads CASNRGDTGELFF. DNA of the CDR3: TGTGCCAGCAACAGGGGGGACACCGGGGAGCTGTTTTTT.

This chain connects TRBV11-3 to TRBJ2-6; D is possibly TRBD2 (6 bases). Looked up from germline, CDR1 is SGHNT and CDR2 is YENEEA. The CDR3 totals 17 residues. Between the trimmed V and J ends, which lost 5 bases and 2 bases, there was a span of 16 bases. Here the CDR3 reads CASSRGLSPAGANVLTF. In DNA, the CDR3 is TGTGCCAGCAGCCGGGGACTCTCCCCCGCTGGGGCCAACGTCCTGACTTTC. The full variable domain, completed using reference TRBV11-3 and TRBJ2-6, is EAGVVQSPRYKIIEKKQPVAFWCNPISGHNTLYWYLQNLGQGPELLIRYENEEAVDDSQLPKDRFSAERLKGVDSTLKIQPAELGDSAVYLCASSRGLSPAGANVLTFGAGSRLTVL.

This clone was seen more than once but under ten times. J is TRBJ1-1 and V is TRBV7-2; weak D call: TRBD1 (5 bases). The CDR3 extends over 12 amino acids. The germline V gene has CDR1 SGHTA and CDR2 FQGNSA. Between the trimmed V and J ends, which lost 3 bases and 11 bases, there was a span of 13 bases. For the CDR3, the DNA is TGTGCCAGCAGCTTTTCCAGGGTTTGGGCTTTCTTT. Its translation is CASSFSRVWAFF.